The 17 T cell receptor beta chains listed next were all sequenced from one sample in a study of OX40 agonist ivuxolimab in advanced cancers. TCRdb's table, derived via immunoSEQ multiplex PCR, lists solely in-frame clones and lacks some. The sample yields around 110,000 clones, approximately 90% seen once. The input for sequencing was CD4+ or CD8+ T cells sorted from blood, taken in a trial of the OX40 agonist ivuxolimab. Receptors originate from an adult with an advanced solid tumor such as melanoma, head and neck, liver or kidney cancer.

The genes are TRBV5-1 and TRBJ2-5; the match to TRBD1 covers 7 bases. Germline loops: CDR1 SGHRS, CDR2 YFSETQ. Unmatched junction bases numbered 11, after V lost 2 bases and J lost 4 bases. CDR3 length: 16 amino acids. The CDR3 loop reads CASSFTARQGGETQYF. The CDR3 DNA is TGCGCCAGCAGCTTTACTGCGAGACAGGGCGGAGAGACCCAGTACTTC.

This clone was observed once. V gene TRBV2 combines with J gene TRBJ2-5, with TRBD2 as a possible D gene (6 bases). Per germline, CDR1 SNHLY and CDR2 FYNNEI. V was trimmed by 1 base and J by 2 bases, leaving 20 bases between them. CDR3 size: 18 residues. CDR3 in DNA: TGTGCCAGCAGTGAAGGCCTGGGTGGGGGGATAGGGCAAGAGACCCAGTACTTC. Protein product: CASSEGLGGGIGQETQYF.

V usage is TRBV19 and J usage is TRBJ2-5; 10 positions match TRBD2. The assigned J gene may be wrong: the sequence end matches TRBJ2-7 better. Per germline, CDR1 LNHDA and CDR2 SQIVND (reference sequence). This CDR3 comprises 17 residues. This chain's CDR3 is CASSIQRGAGGAYEQYF. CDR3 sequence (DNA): TGTGCCAGTAGTATTCAGAGAGGAGCGGGAGGGGCCTACGAGCAGTACTTC.

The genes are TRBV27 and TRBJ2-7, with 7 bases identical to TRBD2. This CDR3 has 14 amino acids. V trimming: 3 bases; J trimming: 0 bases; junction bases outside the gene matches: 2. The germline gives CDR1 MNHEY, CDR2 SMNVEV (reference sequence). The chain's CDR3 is CASSFSGPSYEQYF. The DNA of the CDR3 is TGTGCCAGCAGTTTTAGCGGGCCCTCCTACGAGCAGTACTTC.

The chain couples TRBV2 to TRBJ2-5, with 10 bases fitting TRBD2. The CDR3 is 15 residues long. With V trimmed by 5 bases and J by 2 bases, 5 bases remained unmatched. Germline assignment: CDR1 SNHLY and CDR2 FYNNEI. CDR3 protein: CASSPSGSRQETQYF. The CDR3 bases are TGTGCCAGCAGTCCTAGCGGGAGTCGTCAAGAGACCCAGTACTTC.

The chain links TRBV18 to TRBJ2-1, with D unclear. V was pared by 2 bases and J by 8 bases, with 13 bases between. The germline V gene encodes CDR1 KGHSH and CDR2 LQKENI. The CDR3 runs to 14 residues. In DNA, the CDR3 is TGTGCCAGCTCACCAAGGTATTCCCTCGATGAGCAGTTCTTC. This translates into CASSPRYSLDEQFF.

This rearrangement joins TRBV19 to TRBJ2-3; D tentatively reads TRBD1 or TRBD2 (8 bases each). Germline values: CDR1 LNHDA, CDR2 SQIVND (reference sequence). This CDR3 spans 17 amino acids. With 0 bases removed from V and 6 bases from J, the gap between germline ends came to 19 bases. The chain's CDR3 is CASSIDRTGTSADTQYF. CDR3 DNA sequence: TGTGCCAGTAGTATAGATCGGACAGGGACTAGTGCTGATACGCAGTATTTT.

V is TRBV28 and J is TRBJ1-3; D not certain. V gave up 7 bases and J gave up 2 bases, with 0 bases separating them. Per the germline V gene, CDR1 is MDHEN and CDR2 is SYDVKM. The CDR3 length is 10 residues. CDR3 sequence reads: CASTGNTIYF. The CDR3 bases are TGTGCCAGCACTGGAAACACCATATATTTT.

The CDR3, as DNA: TGTGCCAGCAGTCCCCCAGGACAGCCTTACTACGAGCAGTACTTC. This gives the protein CASSPPGQPYYEQYF. The chain combines TRBV28 with TRBJ2-7; possible D gene TRBD1, 6 bases. CDR1 MDHEN and CDR2 SYDVKM come from the germline V gene. V was cut by 5 bases and J by 3 bases, with 17 bases left in between. The CDR3 is made up of 15 amino acids. The entire variable domain, with the rest obtained from reference TRBV28 and TRBJ2-7, is as follows: DVKVTQSSRYLVKRTGEKVFLECVQDMDHENMFWYRQDPGLGLRLIYFSYDVKMKEKGDIPEGYSVSREKKERFSLILESASTNQTSMYLCASSPPGQPYYEQYFGPGTRLTVT.

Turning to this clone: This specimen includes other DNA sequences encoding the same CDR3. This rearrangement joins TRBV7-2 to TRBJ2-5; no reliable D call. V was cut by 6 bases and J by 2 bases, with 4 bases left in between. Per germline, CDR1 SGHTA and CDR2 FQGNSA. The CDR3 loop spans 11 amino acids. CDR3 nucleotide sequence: TGTGCCAGCAGTTCGCAAGAGACCCAGTACTTC. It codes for CASSSQETQYF.

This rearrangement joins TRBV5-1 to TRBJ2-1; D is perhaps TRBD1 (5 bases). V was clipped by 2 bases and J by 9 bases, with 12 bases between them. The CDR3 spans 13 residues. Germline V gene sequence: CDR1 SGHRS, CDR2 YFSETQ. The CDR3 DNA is TGCGCCAGCAGCTTACCTAGGGGCATTGAGCAGTTCTTC. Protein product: CASSLPRGIEQFF.

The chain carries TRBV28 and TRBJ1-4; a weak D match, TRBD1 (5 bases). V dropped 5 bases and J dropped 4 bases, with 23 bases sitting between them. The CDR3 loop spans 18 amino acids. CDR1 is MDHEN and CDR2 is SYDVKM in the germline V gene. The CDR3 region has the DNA TGTGCCAGCAGTAAAAACCGACCCTTGGACACCGGTAATGAAAAACTGTTTTTT. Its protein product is CASSKNRPLDTGNEKLFF.

The CDR3 coding sequence is TGTGCCAGCAGTTCCCCGACAGGGGGATCCCAAGAGACCCAGTACTTC. Amino acid sequence: CASSSPTGGSQETQYF. The chain carries TRBV28 and TRBJ2-5; 9 bases line up with TRBD1. CDR3 length: 16 residues. Germline values: CDR1 MDHEN, CDR2 SYDVKM. Unmatched junction bases numbered 7, after V lost 4 bases and J lost 1 base.

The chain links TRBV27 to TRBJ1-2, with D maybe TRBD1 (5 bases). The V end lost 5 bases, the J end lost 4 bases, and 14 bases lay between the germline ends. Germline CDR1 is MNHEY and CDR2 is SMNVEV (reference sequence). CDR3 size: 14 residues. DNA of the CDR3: TGTGCCAGCAGTGGAGGGGAAGGCCCCTATGGCTACACCTTC. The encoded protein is CASSGGEGPYGYTF.

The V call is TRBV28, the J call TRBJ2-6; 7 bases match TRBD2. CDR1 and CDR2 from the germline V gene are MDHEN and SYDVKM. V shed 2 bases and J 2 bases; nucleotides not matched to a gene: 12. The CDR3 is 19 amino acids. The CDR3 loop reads CASSLLTLREYPGANVLTF. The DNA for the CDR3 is TGTGCCAGCAGTTTACTCACTTTGCGGGAGTACCCTGGGGCCAACGTCCTGACTTTC. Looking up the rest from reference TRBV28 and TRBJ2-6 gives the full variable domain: DVKVTQSSRYLVKRTGEKVFLECVQDMDHENMFWYRQDPGLGLRLIYFSYDVKMKEKGDIPEGYSVSREKKERFSLILESASTNQTSMYLCASSLLTLREYPGANVLTFGAGSRLTVL.

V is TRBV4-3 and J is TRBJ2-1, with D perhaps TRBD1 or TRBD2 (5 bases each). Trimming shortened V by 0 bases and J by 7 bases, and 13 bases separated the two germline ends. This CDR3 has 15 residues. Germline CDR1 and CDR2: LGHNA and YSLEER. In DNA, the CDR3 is TGCGCCAGCAGCCAAGATATGGGGGAATGGAATGAGCAGTTCTTC. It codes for CASSQDMGEWNEQFF.

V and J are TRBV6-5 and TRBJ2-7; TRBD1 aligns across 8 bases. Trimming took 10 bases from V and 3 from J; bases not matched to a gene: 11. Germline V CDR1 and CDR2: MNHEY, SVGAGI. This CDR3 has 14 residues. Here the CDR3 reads CAIKQQGGNYEQYF. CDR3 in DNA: TGTGCCATCAAACAACAGGGGGGTAACTACGAGCAGTACTTC.